This T cell receptor beta chain came from a study of Ad26.COV2.S vaccination and SARS-CoV-2 variants. This table comes from immunoSEQ multiplex PCR, and its TCRdb copy is limited to in-frame clones, with some not included. The sample lists over 400,000 clones, around 92% occurring once. The treatment denotes: approximately 18 received Ad26.COV2.S at low or high dose, single or two shots; 5 received placebo; per-sample allocation not given. Sampling took place 63 days after the first vaccine or placebo injection. An Ad26 vector expressing Wuhan-strain SARS-CoV-2 spike constituted the vaccine. Per germline, CDR1 MGHDK and CDR2 SYGVNS. The V gene lost 1 base and the J gene lost 5 bases, with 11 bases spanning the gap. This CDR3 is 15 amino acids long. Regarding this clone: The antigen remains unidentified.

Points from the study as a whole: Total responses of T cells may have been underestimated by the analyses of TCR breadth and depth. Following vaccination, spike-specific CD8+ and CD4+ T cell responses reportedly exhibited substantial breadth.

J is TRBJ2-2 and V is TRBV25-1; D ambiguous. The receptor was derived from a person aged 18-60 years who received the Ad26.COV2.S COVID-19 vaccine or a placebo. The sequencing used peripheral blood, collected in a trial of Ad26.COV2.S vaccine versus placebo. The CDR3: CASSEFVLGTGELFF. The DNA for the CDR3 is TGTGCCAGCAGTGAATTCGTCTTGGGTACCGGGGAGCTGTTTTTT.